This is a list of T cell receptor beta chains from one sample in a study of cytomegalovirus exposure and HLA in healthy donors. Clones were sequenced by immunoSEQ multiplex PCR, and TCRdb holds only the in-frame ones, with some missing. Altogether roughly 200,000 clones are present, roughly nine tenths being singletons, with the ten largest covering approximately 0.98%. The sample taken for sequencing was PBMCs. Receptors were obtained from a boy between 2 and 15 years old in good health and CMV-seronegative. Both conserved end residues are part of each CDR3. D genes are given only for firm matches. Part of the rows lack a size; the others show once, few, many or a class for expanded clones.

j_call d_call v_call clone_size cdr3_nt cdr3_aa
TRBJ2-7 TRBD1 TRBV5-4 - TGTGCCAGCAGCTTGCCCGGGACAGGGGTCCACGAGCAGTACTTC CASSLPGTGVHEQYF
TRBJ1-1 - TRBV29-1 - TGCAGCGTACAAAACCTGCTGGGGAGCACTGAAGCTTTCTTT CSVQNLLGSTEAFF
TRBJ2-7 TRBD1 TRBV28 - TGTGCCAGCAGTCCCAGGACAGGGGTCACCTACGAGCAGTACTTC CASSPRTGVTYEQYF
TRBJ1-4 - TRBV27 - TGTGCCAGCAGTCCCCAGGGGCACACTAATGAAAAACTGTTTTTT CASSPQGHTNEKLFF
TRBJ1-1 - TRBV10-1 - TGCGCCAGCAGTGATCTTTCGGGGACTGAAGCTTTCTTT CASSDLSGTEAFF
TRBJ2-7 - TRBV27 - TGTGCCAGCAGTTTGGGCGACAGGATCTACGAGCAGTACTTC CASSLGDRIYEQYF
TRBJ2-7 TRBD2 TRBV5-1 - TGCGCCAGCAGCCTTTTGGGTCCCCTAGCGGGAAAATACGTGGGACCTTACGAGCAGTACTTC CASSLLGPLAGKYVGPYEQYF
TRBJ2-2 - TRBV29-1 - TGCAGCGTTGAAGATAACCGACCGGGAATCGGGACCGGGGAGCTGTTTTTT CSVEDNRPGIGTGELFF
TRBJ2-5 - TRBV6-6 - TGTGCCAGCAGTTACTTGGAGGATAACCAAGAGACCCAGTACTTC CASSYLEDNQETQYF
TRBJ1-2 TRBD1 TRBV7-2 - TGTGCCAGCAGCAAACAGGGGCGAGTCTATGGCTACACCTTC CASSKQGRVYGYTF
TRBJ2-5 - TRBV25-1 - TGTGCCAGCAGTGTCTCTCAGGGGACACAACTGTACTTC CASSVSQGTQLYF
TRBJ1-1 TRBD1 TRBV28 - TGTGCCAGCAGTTTAGGGACAGGGGCAAACACTGAAGCTTTCTTT CASSLGTGANTEAFF
TRBJ1-2 - TRBV7-2 - TGTGCCAGCAGCCCTAGGGGGAGAGGCCCCCCAGGAGGCTACACCTTC CASSPRGRGPPGGYTF
TRBJ1-2 - TRBV28 - TGCGCCAGCAGTTCCCCGACAGAAAGCACCTTCTATGGCTACACCTTC CASSSPTESTFYGYTF
TRBJ2-3 - TRBV7-3 - TGTGCCATCCCGCTGGAGGCCCATACGCAGTATTTT CAIPLEAHTQYF
TRBJ1-1 - TRBV7-3 - TGTGCCAGCAGCTTAACGGCAGGGGATAACACTGAAGCTTTCTTT CASSLTAGDNTEAFF
TRBJ1-4 TRBD1 TRBV18 - TGTGCCAGCTCACAACGACAGGGCAAGATTGATGAAAAACTGTTTTTT CASSQRQGKIDEKLFF
TRBJ2-3 - TRBV9 - TGTGCCAGCAGCGTAGATCTTACAGATACGCAGTATTTT CASSVDLTDTQYF
TRBJ2-3 TRBD2 TRBV6-1 few TGTGCCAGCAGTGAAGCGGCGGGAGCCCCAGATACGCAGTATTTT CASSEAAGAPDTQYF
TRBJ2-7 - TRBV21-1 - TGTGCCAGCAGCAATGGGCTAGCGGGGGACGAGCAGTACTTC CASSNGLAGDEQYF
TRBJ1-1 TRBD1 TRBV13 - TGTGCCAGCAGCTGGCACGGGACAGGTCACACTGAAGCTTTCTTT CASSWHGTGHTEAFF
TRBJ1-6 TRBD1 TRBV18 - TGTGCCAGCTCACTTACCGGGACAGAGAATTCACCCCTCCACTTT CASSLTGTENSPLHF
TRBJ2-3 TRBD2 TRBV5-1 - TGCGCCAGCAGCCCTATGGGGACTAGCGGGAGGGCCACGGATACGCAGTATTTT CASSPMGTSGRATDTQYF
TRBJ2-7 - TRBV5-4 - TGTGCCAGCAGCCCCGGGGAACAGATCGTCTACGAGCAGTACTTC CASSPGEQIVYEQYF
TRBJ1-2 - TRBV30 - TGTGCCTGGATTAGAGACTATGGCTACACCTTC CAWIRDYGYTF
TRBJ2-7 TRBD2 TRBV7-8 once TGTGCCAGCAGCGGTAGCGGGAGGAGCGGCTACGAGCAGTACTTC CASSGSGRSGYEQYF
TRBJ2-3 TRBD2 TRBV9 - TGTGCCAGCAGCGAAAACCGACTAGCGGGGCCTACAGATACGCAGTATTTT CASSENRLAGPTDTQYF
TRBJ1-5 - TRBV6-6 - TGTGCCAGCATCTCTGAGGCCCAGGGCGGCAATCAGCCCCAGCATTTT CASISEAQGGNQPQHF
TRBJ2-1 - TRBV7-2 - TGTGCCAGCAGCTTAGCCCTCAGTGAGCAGTTCTTC CASSLALSEQFF
TRBJ2-5 - TRBV19 - TGTGCCAGTAGTCGGGGAGCTCAAGAGACCCAGTACTTC CASSRGAQETQYF
TRBJ2-1 TRBD2 TRBV28 - TGTGCCAGCAGGGCTAGCGGGCTCAATGAGCAGTTCTTC CASRASGLNEQFF
TRBJ1-4 TRBD1 TRBV28 - TGTGCCAGCAGTCTGAACAGGGGGAGAGGCGAAAAACTGTTTTTT CASSLNRGRGEKLFF
TRBJ2-7 - TRBV5-6 - TGTGCCAGCAGCTTGGGACGGGGTCGGGGGACCCCCTACGAGCAGTACTTC CASSLGRGRGTPYEQYF
TRBJ2-2 - TRBV13 - TGTGCCAGCAGCTTAGGCGGGGGAATCGGGGAGCTGTTTTTT CASSLGGGIGELFF
TRBJ2-1 - TRBV4-1 - TGCGCCAGCAGTCCAAAGCGGGATGAGCAGTTCTTC CASSPKRDEQFF
TRBJ2-7 TRBD2 TRBV25-1 - TGTGCCAGCAGCGGGGGGTACGAGCAGTACTTC CASSGGYEQYF
TRBJ1-1 - TRBV6-5 once TGTGCCAGCAGTTACTCGATTACAGGGCTGAACACTGAAGCTTTCTTT CASSYSITGLNTEAFF
TRBJ2-1 TRBD2 TRBV19 - TGTGCCAGTAAAGTGGGAACACTAGCGGGAGATGGGCAGTTCTTC CASKVGTLAGDGQFF
TRBJ2-2 - TRBV29-1 - TGCAGCGTTGAGGACACAAACACCGGGGAGCTGTTTTTT CSVEDTNTGELFF
TRBJ2-5 TRBD2 TRBV7-3 - TGTGCCAGCAGCGAGGGGACTAGCCGAGAGACCCAGTACTTC CASSEGTSRETQYF
TRBJ2-1 - TRBV20-1 - - CSAPVAGGTIF
TRBJ1-5 - TRBV27 - TGTGCCAGCAGTCTTGAGGGCGGGAATCAGCCCCAGCATTTT CASSLEGGNQPQHF
TRBJ2-1 TRBD2 TRBV28 - TGTGCCAGCTCCCTCCCCGCGGGGGAGTACAATGAGCAGTTCTTC CASSLPAGEYNEQFF
TRBJ1-3 TRBD1 TRBV5-1 - TGCGCCAGCAGCTTGGGACAGGGGATGAGTGGAAACACCATATATTTT CASSLGQGMSGNTIYF
TRBJ1-4 - TRBV7-2 few TGTGCCAGCAGCCCCACGAGGTCGACTAATGAAAAACTGTTTTTT CASSPTRSTNEKLFF
TRBJ1-3 - TRBV19 - TGTGCCAGTAGTACTAGGACTGCAGGAAACACCATATATTTT CASSTRTAGNTIYF
TRBJ2-7 TRBD2 TRBV9 - TGTGCCAGCAGCCTTGGACTAGTACCCGAGCAGTACTTC CASSLGLVPEQYF
TRBJ2-7 - TRBV28 once TGTGCCAGTCATGACAGGCCGTCCTACGAGCAGTACTTC CASHDRPSYEQYF
TRBJ2-5 - TRBV11-3 - TGTGCCAGCAGCGACAGCCCGGAGACCCAGTACTTC CASSDSPETQYF
TRBJ2-5 TRBD1 TRBV2 few TGTGCCAGCAGTGAGTTGGGACAGGCTTACCAAGAGACCCAGTACTTC CASSELGQAYQETQYF
TRBJ2-1 TRBD2 TRBV28 - TGTGCCAGCAGACCCGACGTCCCCGCGGGACTAGCGATATACAATGAGCAGTTCTTC CASRPDVPAGLAIYNEQFF
TRBJ1-2 TRBD1 TRBV15 - TGTGCCACCAGCAGAAGGACAGGCCCCCCGGGGTATGGCTACACCTTC CATSRRTGPPGYGYTF
TRBJ2-1 TRBD1 TRBV7-8 - TGTGCCAGCTTAAAGACAGGGAGCTCCTACAATGAGCAGTTCTTC CASLKTGSSYNEQFF
TRBJ1-1 - TRBV27 few TGTGCCAGCATGACGGGGGGATACGCTGAAGCTTTCTTT CASMTGGYAEAFF
TRBJ2-7 TRBD1 TRBV4-1 once TGCGCCAGCAGCGCTAGCCGGGACAGGGGTTCGTACGAGCAGTACTTC CASSASRDRGSYEQYF
TRBJ2-7 TRBD2 TRBV7-6 - TGTGCCAGCAGCTGGACTAGCGGGAGTGCGGACGAGCAGTACTTC CASSWTSGSADEQYF
TRBJ2-3 - TRBV9 - TGTGCCAGCAGCGTAGCTCGAGGGCAGACGGCAGATACGCAGTATTTT CASSVARGQTADTQYF